This T cell receptor beta chain originates from a study of cytomegalovirus exposure and HLA in healthy donors. Regarding the study as a whole: Immune exposure data for these donors was limited to CMV serostatus. In an earlier analysis, in some 500 donors, most V segments appeared productive either ~90% or ~30% of the time.

The sample holds a few counts of this clone. The target antigen is unknown. The PCR was carried out with 60 Vbeta primers and 13 Jbeta primers. The protocol was immunoSEQ multiplex PCR, while the TCRdb copy is restricted to in-frame clones and leaves out a portion. Of roughly 150,000 clones in the sample, roughly 76% were seen once. The receptor was derived from a female donor in good health and CMV-seronegative. Input material: PBMCs.

The CDR3 DNA is TGTGCCAGCAGTTTATGGGGAGGGGCAGGACAGCCCCAGCATTTT. This gives the protein CASSLWGGAGQPQHF. The V call is TRBV27, the J call TRBJ1-5; TRBD1 is a possible D gene (5 bases). The germline CDR1 and CDR2 sequences are MNHEY and SMNVEV (reference sequence). The ends were cut back, 1 base at V and 7 bases at J, with 14 bases in the middle. The CDR3 covers 15 residues.